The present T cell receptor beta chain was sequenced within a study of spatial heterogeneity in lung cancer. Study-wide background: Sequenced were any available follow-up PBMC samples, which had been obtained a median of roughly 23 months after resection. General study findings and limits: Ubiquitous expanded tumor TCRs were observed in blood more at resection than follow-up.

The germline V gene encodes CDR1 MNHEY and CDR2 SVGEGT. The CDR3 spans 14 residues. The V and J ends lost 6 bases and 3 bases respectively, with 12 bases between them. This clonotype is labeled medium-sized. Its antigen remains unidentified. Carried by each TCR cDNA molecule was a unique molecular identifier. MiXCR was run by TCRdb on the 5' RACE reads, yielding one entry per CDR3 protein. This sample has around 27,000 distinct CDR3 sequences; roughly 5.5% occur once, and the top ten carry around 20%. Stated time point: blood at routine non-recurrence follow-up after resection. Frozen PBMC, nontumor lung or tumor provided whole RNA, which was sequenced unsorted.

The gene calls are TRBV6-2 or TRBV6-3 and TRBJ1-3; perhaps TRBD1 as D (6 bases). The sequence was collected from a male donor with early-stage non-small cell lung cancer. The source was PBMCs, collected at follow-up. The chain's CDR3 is CASSSGTNGNTIYF. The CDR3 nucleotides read TGTGCCAGCAGCTCCGGGACAAATGGAAACACCATATATTTT.